This TCR beta chain is from a study of shared clonotypes between healthy human individuals. Across the study: The donors, two women and a few men, were aged 18 to 49.

Adults of Caucasian background living in Nashville, Tennessee made up all donors. The CDR3 extends over 15 amino acids. Trimming pared 4 bases from V and 3 bases from J, leaving 13 bases between. In germline, CDR1 is KGHSH, CDR2 LQKENI. Per the authors' pipeline: From ImmunoSEQ came sequences covering only the junction and carrying no quality scores, so filtering differed. Measured with immunoSEQ multiplex PCR; TCRdb has only the in-frame clones, and not every one. From that table come the V and J calls and clone size; the DNA was used to work out D and trimming. The sample shows about 2.4 million clones, over 85% of them seen only once.

The sample comprised naive CD4+ T cells from PBMCs. The subset: CD45RA+ positively selected. This chain uses TRBV18 with TRBJ2-1, with no clear D. The receptor comes from a man between 18 and 35 years old in good health. Some clones in this sample may be carry-over from other donors' samples. CDR3 region: CASSLAALDYNEQFF. The CDR3 nucleotides are TGTGCCAGCTCACTCGCTGCCTTAGACTACAATGAGCAGTTCTTC.